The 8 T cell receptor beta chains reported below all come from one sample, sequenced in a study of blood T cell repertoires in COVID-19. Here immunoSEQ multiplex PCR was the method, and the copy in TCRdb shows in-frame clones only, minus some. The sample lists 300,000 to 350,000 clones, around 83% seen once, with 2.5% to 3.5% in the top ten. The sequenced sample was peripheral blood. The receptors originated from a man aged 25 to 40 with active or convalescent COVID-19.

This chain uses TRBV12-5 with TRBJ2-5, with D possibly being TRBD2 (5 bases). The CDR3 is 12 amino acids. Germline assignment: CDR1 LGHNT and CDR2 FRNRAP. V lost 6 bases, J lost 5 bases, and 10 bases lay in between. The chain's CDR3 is CASGRSGETQYF. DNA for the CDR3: TGTGCTAGTGGGCGATCGGGGGAGACCCAGTACTTC.

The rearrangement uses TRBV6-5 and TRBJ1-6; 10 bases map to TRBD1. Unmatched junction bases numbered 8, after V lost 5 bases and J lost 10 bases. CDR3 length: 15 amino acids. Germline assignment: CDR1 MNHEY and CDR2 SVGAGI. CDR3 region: CASSPRDRGGSPLHF. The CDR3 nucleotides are TGTGCCAGCAGTCCCAGGGACAGGGGAGGCTCACCCCTCCACTTT.

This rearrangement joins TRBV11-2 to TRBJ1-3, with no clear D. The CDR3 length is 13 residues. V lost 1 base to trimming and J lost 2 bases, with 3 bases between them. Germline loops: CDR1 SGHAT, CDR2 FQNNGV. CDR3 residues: CASSLGTGNTIYF. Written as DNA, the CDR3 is TGTGCCAGCAGCTTAGGTACTGGAAACACCATATATTTT. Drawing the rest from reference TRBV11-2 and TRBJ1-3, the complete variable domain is EAGVAQSPRYKIIEKRQSVAFWCNPISGHATLYWYQQILGQGPKLLIQFQNNGVVDDSQLPKDRFSAERLKGVDSTLKIQPAKLEDSAVYLCASSLGTGNTIYFGEGSWLTVV.

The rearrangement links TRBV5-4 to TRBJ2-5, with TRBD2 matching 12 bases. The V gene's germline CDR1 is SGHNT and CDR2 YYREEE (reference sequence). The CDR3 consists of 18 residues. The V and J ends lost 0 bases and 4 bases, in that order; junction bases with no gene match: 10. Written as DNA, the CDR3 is TGTGCCAGCAGCTTGGGATATGGGACTAGCGGGTACCTAGAGACCCAGTACTTC. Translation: CASSLGYGTSGYLETQYF.

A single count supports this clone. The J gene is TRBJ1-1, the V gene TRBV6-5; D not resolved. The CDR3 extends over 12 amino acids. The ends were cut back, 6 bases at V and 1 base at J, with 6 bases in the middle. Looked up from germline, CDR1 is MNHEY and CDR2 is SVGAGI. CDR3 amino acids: CASRAGNTEAFF. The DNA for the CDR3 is TGTGCCAGCAGGGCGGGGAACACTGAAGCTTTCTTT.

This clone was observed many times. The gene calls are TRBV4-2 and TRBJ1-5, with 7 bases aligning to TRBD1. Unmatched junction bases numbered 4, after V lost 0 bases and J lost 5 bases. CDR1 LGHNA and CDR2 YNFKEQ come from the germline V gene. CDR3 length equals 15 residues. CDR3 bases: TGTGCCAGCAGCCAAGATCGACAGGGCGATCAGCCCCAGCATTTT. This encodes CASSQDRQGDQPQHF.

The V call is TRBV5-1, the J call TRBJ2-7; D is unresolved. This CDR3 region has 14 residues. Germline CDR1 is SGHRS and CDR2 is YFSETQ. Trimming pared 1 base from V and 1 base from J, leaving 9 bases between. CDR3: CASSLLERSYEQYF. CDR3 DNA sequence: TGCGCCAGCAGCTTGCTAGAGCGATCCTACGAGCAGTACTTC.

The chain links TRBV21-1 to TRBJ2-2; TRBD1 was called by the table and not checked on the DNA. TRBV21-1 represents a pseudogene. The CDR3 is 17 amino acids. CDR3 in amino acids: CASSKGDRGIYTGELFF. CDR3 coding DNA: TGTGCCAGCAGCAAAGGGGACAGGGGGATATACACCGGGGAGCTGTTTTTT.